The entry below gives a single T cell receptor beta chain sequence along with its context. Its antigen is unidentified. This sample was taken from a study of T cell responses to AZD1222 COVID-19 vaccine. Findings and caveats of the study: The donor group comprised mostly white British people and more females; the analysis possibly underestimated clonal diversity. Nearly half of spike-specific TCRs reportedly target unmutated variant regions. Spike-specific TCR breadth and depth rose after two AZD1222 doses.

Sequencing was performed with immunoSEQ multiplex PCR; in TCRdb, only in-frame clones are kept and a portion is missing. The sample records 90,000 to 120,000 clones, about nine tenths being singletons. Timing groups of about 4 and about 12 weeks for second doses were pooled. This receptor was obtained from an adult who received the AZD1222 COVID-19 vaccine. Material: peripheral blood, obtained 28 days after the second AZD1222 dose.

Here the CDR3 reads CASSLAVNRGSNQPQHF. CDR3 in DNA: TGTGCCAGCAGCTTAGCAGTTAACAGGGGGAGCAATCAGCCCCAGCATTTT. The chain combines TRBV7-8 with TRBJ1-5, with TRBD1 matching over 8 bases. Germline loops: CDR1 SGHVS, CDR2 FQNEAQ. The ends lost 0 bases at V and 1 base at J; junction bases unmatched: 5. The CDR3 is made up of 17 amino acids.